This TCR beta chain was identified in a study of blood T cell repertoires in COVID-19 (dated by TCRdb to 2018 to 2021). Describing the broader study: Samples covering the acute and convalescent phases of COVID-19 were provided by collaborators in the United States, Italy and Spain. The material from the prospective study consisted of cDNA or gDNA derived from T cells, B-cell-depleted T cells, or PBMCs. Sample metadata almost always included a de-identified subject ID, COVID-19 status, age in years and sex. The dataset comprised deeply sampled blood TCRbeta repertoires from subjects exposed to, actively infected with, or recovered from COVID-19. The repertoires were made available in a free public database intended to serve as a resource for research on the immune response to SARS-CoV-2. Samples were obtained from the ongoing ImmuneRACE study (first 160 participants) and from some 1,300 subjects provided by 6 global collaborators. Where available, HLA class I and class II types were taken from metadata supplied by the sample provider and were not determined by assay-based typing. The research as a whole found: The amount of clinical and demographic metadata varied by source and participant and was provided uncurated.

In the prospective study, participants were about 18 to 100 years old, resided in about two dozen geographic areas of the United States, and were enrolled through a virtual design. Cohort assignment in the prospective study relied on participant-reported clinical history from a screening survey and a study questionnaire. Mobile phlebotomists in the prospective study collected whole blood, serum and a nasopharyngeal or oropharyngeal swab from every participant. Prospective study participants could optionally give additional blood draws and questionnaires over a roughly 2-month period. Before DNA extraction, prospective study blood samples were shipped either frozen or at room temperature. TCRbeta CDR3 regions were amplified from genomic DNA using the immunoSEQ Assay, a bias-controlled multiplex PCR. The authors processed their data as follows. Nucleated cell counts per sample were estimated from amplification of reference gene primers within the assay. To quantify the absolute abundance of each unique TCRbeta CDR3 rearrangement, sequence reads were collapsed and filtered. For each sample, productive Simpson clonality was calculated as the square root of Simpson's diversity index across productive rearrangements. TCRdb took over this immuneACCESS table, retaining in-frame rearrangements with V and J assigned. Such tables are incomplete; in checked studies, under half of the missing clones stem from an unresolved V gene, and the remainder is unexplained. The V and J calls and clone size were taken over from that table, and D and trimming were inferred from the DNA. This sample gives around 200,000 clones in total; about 82% of them show up just once. 5% to 7% of the sample is in the top ten clones.

For this clone: The clone's antigen remains unknown. The input lacks base qualities; no much larger clone sits a single base away.

Including the terminal cysteine and phenylalanine, the CDR3 comprises 16 residues. CDR3 DNA is the only sequence kept; it has 48 bases, read in frame from the first base. In the germline V gene, CDR1 corresponds to LGHNA and CDR2 to YNFKEQ. V and J are truncated by 0 bases and 0 bases respectively, leaving an intervening sequence of 11 bases. This TCR came from a man between 40 and 49 years old with acute COVID-19. The material sequenced was PBMCs or T cells enriched from blood (not recorded which). The chain was built from TRBV4-2 and TRBJ1-1; TRBD1 is possibly the D segment (5 matching bases). The sequenced DNA is TGTGCCAGCAGCCAAGATCTAAACAGGATGAACACTGAAGCTTTCTTT. Protein translation: CASSQDLNRMNTEAFF.